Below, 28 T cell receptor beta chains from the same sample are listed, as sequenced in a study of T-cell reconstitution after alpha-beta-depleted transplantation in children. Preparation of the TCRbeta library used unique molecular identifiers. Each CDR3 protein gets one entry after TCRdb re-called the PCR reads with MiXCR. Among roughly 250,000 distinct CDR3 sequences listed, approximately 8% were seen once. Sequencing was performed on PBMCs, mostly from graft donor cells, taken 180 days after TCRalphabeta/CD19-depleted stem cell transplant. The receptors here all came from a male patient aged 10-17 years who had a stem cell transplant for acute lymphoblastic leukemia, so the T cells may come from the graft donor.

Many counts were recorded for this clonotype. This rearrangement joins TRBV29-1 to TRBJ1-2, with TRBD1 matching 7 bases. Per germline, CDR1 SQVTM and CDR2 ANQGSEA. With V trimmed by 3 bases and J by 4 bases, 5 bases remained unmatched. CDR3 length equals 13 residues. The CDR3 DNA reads TGCAGCGTTGATCGGGACAGACTCTATGGCTACACCTTC. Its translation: CSVDRDRLYGYTF.

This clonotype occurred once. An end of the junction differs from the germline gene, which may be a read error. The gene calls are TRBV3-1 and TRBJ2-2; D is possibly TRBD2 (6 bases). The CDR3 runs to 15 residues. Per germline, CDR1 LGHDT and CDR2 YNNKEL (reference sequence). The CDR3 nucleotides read TGTGCCTGCAGCCAAGTAGGAGGGGTAACCGGGGAGCTGTTTTTT. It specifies CACSQVGGVTGELFF.

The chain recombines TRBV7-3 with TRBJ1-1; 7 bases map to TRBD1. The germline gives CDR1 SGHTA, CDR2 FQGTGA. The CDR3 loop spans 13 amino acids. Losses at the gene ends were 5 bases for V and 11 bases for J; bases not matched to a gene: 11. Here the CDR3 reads CASSPMTGKGAFF. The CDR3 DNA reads TGTGCCAGCAGCCCGATGACAGGGAAGGGCGCTTTCTTT.

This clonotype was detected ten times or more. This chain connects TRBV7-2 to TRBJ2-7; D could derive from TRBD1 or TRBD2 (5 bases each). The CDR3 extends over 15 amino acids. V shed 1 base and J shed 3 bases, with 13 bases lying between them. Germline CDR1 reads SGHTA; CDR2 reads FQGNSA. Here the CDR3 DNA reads TGTGCCAGCAGCTTAGGAGGGGCAGGAAACTACGAGCAGTACTTC. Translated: CASSLGGAGNYEQYF.

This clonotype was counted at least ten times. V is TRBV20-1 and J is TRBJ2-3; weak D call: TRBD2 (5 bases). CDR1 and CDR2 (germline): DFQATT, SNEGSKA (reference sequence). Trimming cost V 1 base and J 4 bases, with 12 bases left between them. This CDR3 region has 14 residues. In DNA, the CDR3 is TGCAGTGCTAGAGGTTCGGGAATTTCAGATACGCAGTATTTT. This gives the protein CSARGSGISDTQYF.

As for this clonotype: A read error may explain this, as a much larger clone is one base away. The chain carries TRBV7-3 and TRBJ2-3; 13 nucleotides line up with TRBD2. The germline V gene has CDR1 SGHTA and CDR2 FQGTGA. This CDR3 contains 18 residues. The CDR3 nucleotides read TGTACCAGCAGCTCATCTAGGACTAGCGGGAGAAGAGCAGATACGCAGTATTTT. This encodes CTSSSSRTSGRRADTQYF.

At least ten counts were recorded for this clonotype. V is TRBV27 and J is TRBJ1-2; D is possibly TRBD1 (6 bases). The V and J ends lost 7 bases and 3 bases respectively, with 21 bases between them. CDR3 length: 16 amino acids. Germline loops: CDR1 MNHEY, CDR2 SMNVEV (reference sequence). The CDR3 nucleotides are TGTGCCAGCATGGGGGGGACCGGGGGCGGGTACTATGGCTACACCTTC. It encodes CASMGGTGGGYYGYTF.

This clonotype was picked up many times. CDR3 in DNA: TGCGCCAGCAGCCAAGGCGGCGGCCTAGCCTACGAGCAGTACTTC. It specifies CASSQGGGLAYEQYF. This rearrangement joins TRBV4-1 to TRBJ2-7; D not certain. There are 15 residues in the CDR3. The germline V and J ends were trimmed by 1 base and 2 bases, with 12 bases remaining between them. Per the germline V gene, CDR1 is MGHRA and CDR2 is YSYEKL.

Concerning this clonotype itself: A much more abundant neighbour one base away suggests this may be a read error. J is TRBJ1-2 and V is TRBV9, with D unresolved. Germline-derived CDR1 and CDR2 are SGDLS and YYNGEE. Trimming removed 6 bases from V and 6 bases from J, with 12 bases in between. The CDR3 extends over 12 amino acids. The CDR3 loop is CASTGRNHGYTF. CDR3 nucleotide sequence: TGTGCCAGCACCGGGAGGAACCATGGCTACACCTTC.

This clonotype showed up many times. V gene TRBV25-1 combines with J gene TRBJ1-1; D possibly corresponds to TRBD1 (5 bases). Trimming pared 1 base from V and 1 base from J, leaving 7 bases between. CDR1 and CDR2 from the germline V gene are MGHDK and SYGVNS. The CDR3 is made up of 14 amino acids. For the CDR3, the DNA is TGTGCCAGCAGTGAATGGGGGGGGAACACTGAAGCTTTCTTT. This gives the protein CASSEWGGNTEAFF. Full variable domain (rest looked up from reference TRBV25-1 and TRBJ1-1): EADIYQTPRYLVIGTGKKITLECSQTMGHDKMYWYQQDPGMELHLIHYSYGVNSTEKGDLSSESTVSRIRTEHFPLTLESARPSHTSQYLCASSEWGGNTEAFFGQGTRLTVV.

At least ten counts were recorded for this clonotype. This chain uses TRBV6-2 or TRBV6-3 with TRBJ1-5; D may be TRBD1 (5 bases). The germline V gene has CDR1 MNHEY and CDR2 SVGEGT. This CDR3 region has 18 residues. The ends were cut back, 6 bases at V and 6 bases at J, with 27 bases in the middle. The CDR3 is CASSPHQGGLRRGQPQHF. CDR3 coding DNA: TGTGCCAGCAGCCCCCACCAGGGCGGACTTAGAAGGGGTCAGCCCCAGCATTTT.

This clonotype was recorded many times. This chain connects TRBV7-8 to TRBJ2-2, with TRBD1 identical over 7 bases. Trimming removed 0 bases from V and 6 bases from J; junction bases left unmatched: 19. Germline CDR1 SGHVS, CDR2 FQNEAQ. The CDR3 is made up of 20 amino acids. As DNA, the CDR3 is TGTGCCAGCAGCTTAGCGTTGGGGCCAGGGGGTCTAGCTCCCCCCGGGGAGCTGTTTTTT. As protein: CASSLALGPGGLAPPGELFF.

CDR3 region: CASSPRDRRHNEQFF. The CDR3, as DNA: TGCGCCAGCAGTCCCCGGGACAGGAGACACAATGAGCAGTTCTTC. This sequence joins TRBV23-1 and TRBJ2-1; 8 nucleotides agree with TRBD1. TRBV23-1 is sorted into the ORF group, with uncertain function. The CDR3 has 15 amino acids. Losses at the gene ends were 4 bases for V and 5 bases for J; bases not matched to a gene: 7.

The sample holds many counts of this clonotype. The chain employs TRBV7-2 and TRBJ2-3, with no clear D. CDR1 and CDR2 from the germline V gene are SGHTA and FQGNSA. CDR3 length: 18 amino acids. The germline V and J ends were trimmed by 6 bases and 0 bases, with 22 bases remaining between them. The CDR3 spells CASSSRSRRFTSTDTQYF. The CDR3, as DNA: TGTGCCAGCAGTTCCCGGTCAAGGCGGTTCACTAGCACAGATACGCAGTATTTT.

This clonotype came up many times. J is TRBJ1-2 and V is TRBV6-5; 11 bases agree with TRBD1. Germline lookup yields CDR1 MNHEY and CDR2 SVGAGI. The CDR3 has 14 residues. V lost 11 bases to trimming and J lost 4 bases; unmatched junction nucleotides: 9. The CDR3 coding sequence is TGTGCCTCCTCCGGACAGGGGGCGGGCTATGGCTACACCTTC. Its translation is CASSGQGAGYGYTF.

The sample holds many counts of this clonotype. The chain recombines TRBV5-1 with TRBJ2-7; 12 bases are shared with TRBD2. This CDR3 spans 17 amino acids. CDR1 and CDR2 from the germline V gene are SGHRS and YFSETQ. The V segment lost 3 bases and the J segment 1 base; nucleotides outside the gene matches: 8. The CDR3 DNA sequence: TGCGCCAGCAGCTCAGGACTAGCGGGGCCGGGGTCCTACGAGCAGTACTTC. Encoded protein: CASSSGLAGPGSYEQYF.

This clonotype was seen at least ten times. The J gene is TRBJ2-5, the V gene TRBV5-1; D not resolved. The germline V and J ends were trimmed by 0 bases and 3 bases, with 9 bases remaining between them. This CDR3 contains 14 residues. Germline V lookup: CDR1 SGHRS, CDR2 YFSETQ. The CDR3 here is CASSLVGAEETQYF. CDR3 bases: TGCGCCAGCAGCTTGGTCGGCGCGGAAGAGACCCAGTACTTC.

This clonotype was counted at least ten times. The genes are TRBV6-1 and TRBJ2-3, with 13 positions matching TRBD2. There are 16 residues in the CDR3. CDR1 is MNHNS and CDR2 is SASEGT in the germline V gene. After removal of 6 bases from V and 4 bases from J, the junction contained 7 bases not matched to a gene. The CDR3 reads CASRLAGGRPPDTQYF. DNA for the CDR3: TGTGCCAGCAGACTAGCGGGAGGGCGGCCACCAGATACGCAGTATTTT.

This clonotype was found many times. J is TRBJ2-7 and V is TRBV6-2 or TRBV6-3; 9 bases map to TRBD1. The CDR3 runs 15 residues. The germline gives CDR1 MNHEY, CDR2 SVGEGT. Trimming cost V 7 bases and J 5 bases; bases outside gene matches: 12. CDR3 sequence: CASNSYRDRVNEQYF. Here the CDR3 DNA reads TGTGCCAGCAACAGTTACCGGGACAGGGTCAACGAGCAGTACTTC.

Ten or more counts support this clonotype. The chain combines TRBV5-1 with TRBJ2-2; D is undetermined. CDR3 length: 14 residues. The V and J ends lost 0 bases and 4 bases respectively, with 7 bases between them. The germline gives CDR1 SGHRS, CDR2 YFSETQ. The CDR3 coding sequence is TGCGCCAGCAGCTTGGAACAGTCCACCGGGGAGCTGTTTTTT. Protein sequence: CASSLEQSTGELFF.

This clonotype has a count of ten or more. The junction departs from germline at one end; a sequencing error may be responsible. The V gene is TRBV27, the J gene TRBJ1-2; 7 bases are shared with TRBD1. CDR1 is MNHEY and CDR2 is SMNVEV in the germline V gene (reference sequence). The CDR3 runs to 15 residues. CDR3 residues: CASSLSPGGANGYTF. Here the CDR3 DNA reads TGTGCCAGCAGTCTATCCCCAGGGGGGGCTAATGGCTACACCTTC.

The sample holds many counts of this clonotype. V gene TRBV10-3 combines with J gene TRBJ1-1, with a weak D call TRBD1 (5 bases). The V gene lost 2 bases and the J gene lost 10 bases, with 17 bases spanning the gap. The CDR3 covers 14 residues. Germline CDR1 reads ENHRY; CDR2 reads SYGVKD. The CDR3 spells CAISELGQLNGAFF. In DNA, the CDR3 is TGTGCCATCAGTGAGCTGGGGCAGCTAAACGGAGCTTTCTTT.

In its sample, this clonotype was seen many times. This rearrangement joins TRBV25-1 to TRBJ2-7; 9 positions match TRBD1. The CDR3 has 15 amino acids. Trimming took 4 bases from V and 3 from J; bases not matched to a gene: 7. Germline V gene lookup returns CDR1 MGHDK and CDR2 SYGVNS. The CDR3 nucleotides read TGTGCCAGCAGTGTGGGGGACAGGGTTCACTACGAGCAGTACTTC. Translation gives CASSVGDRVHYEQYF.

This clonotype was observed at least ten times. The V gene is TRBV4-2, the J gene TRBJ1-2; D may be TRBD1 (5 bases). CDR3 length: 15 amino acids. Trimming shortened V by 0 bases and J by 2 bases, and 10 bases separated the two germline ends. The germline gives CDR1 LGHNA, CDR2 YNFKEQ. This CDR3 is CASSQDQDTNYGYTF. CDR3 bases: TGTGCCAGCAGCCAAGACCAGGACACCAACTATGGCTACACCTTC.

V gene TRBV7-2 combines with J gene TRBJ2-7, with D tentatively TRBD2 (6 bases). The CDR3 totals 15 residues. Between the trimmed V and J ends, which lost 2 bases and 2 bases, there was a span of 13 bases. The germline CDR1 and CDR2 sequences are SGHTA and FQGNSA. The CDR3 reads CASSLYGGDAYEQYF. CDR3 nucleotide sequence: TGTGCCAGCAGCTTATATGGCGGGGACGCCTACGAGCAGTACTTC.

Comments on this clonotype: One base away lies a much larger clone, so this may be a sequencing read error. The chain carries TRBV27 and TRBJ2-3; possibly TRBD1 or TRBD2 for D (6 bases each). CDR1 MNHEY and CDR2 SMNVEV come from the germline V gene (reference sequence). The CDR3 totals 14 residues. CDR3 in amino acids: CASSLRGAGDTQSF. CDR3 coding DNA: TGTGCCAGCAGTTTAAGGGGGGCCGGAGATACGCAGTCTTTT.

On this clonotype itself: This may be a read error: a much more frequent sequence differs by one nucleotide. CDR3 DNA: TGTGCCAGCAGTTCAGGGGGGACTATGGGAACCTACGAGCAGTACTTC. Its translation is CASSSGGTMGTYEQYF. This chain connects TRBV27 to TRBJ2-7; D is possibly TRBD1 or TRBD2 (7 bases each). This CDR3 comprises 16 residues. Trimming left V 4 bases short and J 2 bases short, with 18 bases between. Germline CDR1 reads MNHEY; CDR2 reads SMNVEV (reference sequence).

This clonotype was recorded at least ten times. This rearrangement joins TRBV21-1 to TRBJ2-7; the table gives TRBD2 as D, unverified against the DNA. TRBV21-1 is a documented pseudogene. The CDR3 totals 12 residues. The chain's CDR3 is CASSKVSGEQYF. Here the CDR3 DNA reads TGTGCCAGCAGCAAAGTTAGCGGTGAGCAGTACTTC.